This TCR beta chain came from a study of control samples from healthy donors and cancer patients. The CDR3 runs to 17 residues. Germline V CDR1 and CDR2: SGDLS, YYNGEE. Trimming took off 0 bases at V and 0 bases at J, with 13 bases between the two ends. Libraries were prepared by immunoSEQ multiplex PCR; TCRdb keeps only in-frame clonotypes and omits some of them. The sample records about 130,000 clones, about 90% being singletons. The specimen sequenced was blood. V usage is TRBV9 and J usage is TRBJ2-1, with D possibly TRBD2 on 6 matching bases. The clonotype was recovered from a man aged 18 to 35 in good health. CDR3: CASSVARSGSSYNEQFF. The CDR3 DNA reads as TGTGCCAGCAGCGTAGCTCGTAGCGGAAGCTCCTACAATGAGCAGTTCTTC. Supplemented by reference TRBV9 and TRBJ2-1, the full variable domain reads DSGVTQTPKHLITATGQRVTLRCSPRSGDLSVYWYQQSLDQGLQFLIQYYNGEERAKGNILERFSAQQFPDLHSELNLSSLELGDSALYFCASSVARSGSSYNEQFFGPGTRLTVL.